The 8 T cell receptor beta chains below come from one sample, sequenced in a study of blood T cells in healthy people across ages. The use of a sample-barcoded 5' primer and a J-beta primer mix characterized a second PCR of roughly 7 to 12 cycles. TCRdb used MiXCR to reprocess the 5' RACE reads, holding one entry per CDR3 protein. Among approximately 360,000 distinct CDR3 sequences listed, about 49% were seen once. Sequenced sample: blood. Receptors originate from a man aged 60 to 69 in good health.

J is TRBJ2-7 and V is TRBV28; 12 nucleotides agree with TRBD2. With V trimmed by 5 bases and J by 5 bases, 7 bases remained unmatched. The CDR3 has 15 amino acids. Germline-derived CDR1 and CDR2 are MDHEN and SYDVKM. DNA for the CDR3: TGTGCCAGCAGTGATCTAGCGGGAGGGATCAACGAGCAGTACTTC. Encoded protein: CASSDLAGGINEQYF.

This chain joins TRBV7-3 and TRBJ2-1, with TRBD1 matching over 8 bases. This CDR3 has 15 amino acids. V lost 4 bases to trimming and J lost 2 bases; unmatched junction nucleotides: 4. Germline V CDR1 and CDR2: SGHTA, FQGTGA. As DNA, the CDR3 is TGTGCCAGCAGCTCCGGACAGGGTACCTACAATGAGCAGTTCTTC. Translated, it gives CASSSGQGTYNEQFF. Drawing the rest from reference TRBV7-3 and TRBJ2-1, the complete variable domain is GAGVSQTPSNKVTEKGKYVELRCDPISGHTALYWYRQSLGQGPEFLIYFQGTGAADDSGLPNDRFFAVRPEGSVSTLKIQRTERGDSAVYLCASSSGQGTYNEQFFGPGTRLTVL.

The rearrangement joins TRBV28 to TRBJ2-1; D might be TRBD1 (5 bases). The V gene's germline CDR1 is MDHEN and CDR2 SYDVKM. Trimming took 3 bases from V and 5 from J, leaving 14 bases between them. This CDR3 spans 15 amino acids. CDR3 protein: CASSFFGASNNEQFF. The CDR3 DNA reads TGTGCCAGCAGTTTCTTTGGGGCCTCAAACAATGAGCAGTTCTTC. The whole variable domain, remainder taken from reference TRBV28 and TRBJ2-1, is DVKVTQSSRYLVKRTGEKVFLECVQDMDHENMFWYRQDPGLGLRLIYFSYDVKMKEKGDIPEGYSVSREKKERFSLILESASTNQTSMYLCASSFFGASNNEQFFGPGTRLTVL.

With respect to this clonotype: Germline and junction disagree at one end, which may indicate a read error. The chain joins TRBV4-2 to TRBJ2-4, with 8 bases aligning to TRBD2. The DNA end favors TRBJ2-7, so the J call may be wrong. CDR3 length: 15 amino acids. Germline loops: CDR1 LGHNA, CDR2 YNFKEQ. The CDR3 loop reads CASSHPGTSGYEQYF. CDR3 nucleotide sequence: TGTGCCAGTAGCCATCCCGGGACTAGTGGGTACGAGCAGTACTTC.

The V call is TRBV7-8, the J call TRBJ2-4; TRBD2 matches 12 bases. The DNA end is a closer match to TRBJ2-5, so the J assignment may be wrong. The CDR3 is 18 residues long. Per the germline V gene, CDR1 is SGHVS and CDR2 is FQNEAQ. CDR3 sequence: CASNSIRLAGVLWETQYF. The CDR3 nucleotides read TGTGCCAGCAACTCAATACGACTAGCGGGAGTGCTTTGGGAGACCCAGTACTTC.

The chain has TRBV28 and TRBJ2-3, with TRBD1 as a possible D gene (6 bases). Between the trimmed V and J ends, which lost 2 bases and 6 bases, there was a span of 21 bases. Germline CDR1 MDHEN, CDR2 SYDVKM. This CDR3 region has 17 residues. The CDR3 nucleotides are TGTGCCAGCAGTTTAGGGGGCAGGTCGGGACCTGGGGATACGCAGTATTTT. It is translated as CASSLGGRSGPGDTQYF.

The chain uses TRBV5-1 and TRBJ2-1; possibly TRBD2 for D (6 bases). The CDR3 is 13 amino acids. Trimming took 4 bases from V and 6 from J, leaving 11 bases between them. The germline V gene encodes CDR1 SGHRS and CDR2 YFSETQ. CDR3 bases: TGCGCCAGCAGCGCCGCCGGGGGCAATGAGCAGTTCTTC. This sequence encodes CASSAAGGNEQFF.

The rearrangement joins TRBV6-1 to TRBJ2-5, with 10 bases aligning to TRBD2. Unmatched junction bases numbered 12, after V lost 6 bases and J lost 5 bases. CDR3 length: 16 amino acids. CDR1 and CDR2 (germline): MNHNS, SASEGT. CDR3 amino acids: CASRDSGGDRWETQYF. CDR3 coding DNA: TGTGCCAGCAGAGACAGCGGGGGGGATAGATGGGAGACCCAGTACTTC.